This T cell receptor beta chain was retrieved from a study of cytomegalovirus exposure and HLA in healthy donors listed by TCRdb under 2017. Concerning the study at large: According to an earlier analysis of 587 of the donors, some 170 million T cells yielded 100 million or so unique TCR beta sequences and 276 Gb of sequence data. The study aimed to test whether signatures of past pathogen exposure could be identified by cataloging public T cell receptors. The later analysis used no new phenotypic data to find candidate immune exposures, relying instead on TCR beta sequences and their occurrence across donors. The number of donors typed differed by locus, with about 629-640 for A, B, C, DRB1 and DQB1, around 500 for DQA1, approximately 570 for DPA1, and over 400 for DPB1. Every repertoire in the discovery cohort had been generated on one and the same sequencing platform. The study used immunosequencing to profile the T cell repertoires of several hundred subjects and linked those repertoires to cytomegalovirus serostatus. In an earlier analysis of 587 of the donors, high-throughput TCR beta sequencing was used to judge whether each TCR beta V gene segment behaved as functional or pseudogenic. Because of strong linkage in the cohort, 4 to 6 DR-DQ haplotypes were treated as single units for association and clustering. A later genetic analysis took genome-wide SNP genotypes for about 55% of the roughly 670 donors and used that subset as a discovery cohort. Besides the first cohort of around 700 subjects, a separate validation cohort made up of 120 different subjects was used. To predict cytomegalovirus infection status, the study combined high-throughput TCR immunosequencing, statistical association of individual TCRs with disease status, and machine learning. Alongside the repertoire data, information on donor age, sex, ethnicity and CMV serostatus was compiled. Among some 400 genotyped donors of the cohort, an average of about 220,000 unique TCR beta nucleotide sequences was sequenced per donor, of which approximately 19% were non-productive. Both class I and class II loci were covered by HLA typing, at four-digit resolution. Among the roughly 390 genotyped donors, 81% belonged to the genetic ancestry cluster associated with self-reported Caucasian donors. An early release covering around 630 HLA-typed donors comprised about 300 gigabases of sequencing data and tens of millions of unique TCR sequences. In a later analysis, previously published TCR beta repertoires from more than 500 donors were re-analyzed and high-resolution HLA genotyping was added so that TCR occurrence patterns could be studied. The research as a whole found: In a later genetic analysis, a missense DCLRE1C variant was associated with V-gene and J-gene trimming of TCR beta chains, and the association was replicated in an independent cohort. According to a later analysis, parvovirus B19, influenza, CMV and Epstein-Barr virus appeared linked to several top co-occurrence clusters. According to a later genetic analysis, donors in an Asian-associated ancestry cluster had fewer N-insertions in productive TCRs than the roughly 670-donor mean. Specific HLA alleles were associated with 15,000 to 20,000 TCR beta sequences at a false discovery rate of 0.05 in a later analysis. Because some donors lacked HLA typing at each locus, the association tests relied only on the typed subset. The classifier was reported to diagnose cytomegalovirus status with high specificity and sensitivity in both the original cohort and the validation cohort. Presence/absence analyses assumed roughly uniform sequencing depth across donors, an assumption that may not hold. In vitro tests confirmed that a few of the cytomegalovirus-associated TCR beta chains recognize cytomegalovirus antigens. In the study, 150 to 200 TCR beta chains were listed as associated with cytomegalovirus. In an earlier analysis of some 640 of the donors, most TCR beta V segments were observed in productive rearrangements about 87% or about 30% of the time, broadly matching IMGT annotations. The only immune exposure information available for the cohort was CMV serostatus. While some public TCRs were present in many individuals, most TCR sequences turned up only very rarely across donors. A further reported finding was that TCR beta sequences accurately predicted the HLA-A and HLA-B alleles for most subjects in the first cohort. Linkage disequilibrium might explain the correlated functional status among segregating V segments, but an unknown experimental factor could not be excluded. In a later analysis, TCR association rates were found to vary across HLA loci, with the most associated TCRs seen for DRB1 alleles and the fewest for HLA-C alleles. Roughly 17 rarely observed V segments, including chromosome 9 orphons, were excluded from the earlier analysis of 550 to 700 of the donors because counts were too low. A cluster of highly shared sequence variants was judged likely to be a technical artifact of the sequencing pipeline. According to a later analysis, most CMV-associated TCR beta chains appeared to be HLA-restricted, and the HLA associations seemed to be driven largely by CMV exposure. Some IMGT-functional V segments, including TRBV6-2 and TRBV6-3, could not be distinguished by the 87-base-pair reads and were therefore excluded. Assigning TCR associations to individual alleles was difficult when HLA alleles, especially DR and DQ, strongly co-occurred. This cohort had only TCR beta chains sequenced, and the lack of alpha or paired-chain data limited which features could be detected. It was suggested by the authors that the approach could potentially be generalized to other disease states and immunological phenotypes. In a later analysis, HLA-associated TCR beta chains were found to be more clonally expanded and to have lower generation probabilities than equally common non-associated chains.

Libraries were prepared through the immunoSEQ multiplex PCR assay. For the multiplex PCR, a mixture combining 60 forward primers for TCR Vbeta segments and 13 reverse primers for TCR Jbeta segments was used. The CDR3 region of rearranged TCR beta genes was amplified from genomic DNA with a multiplex PCR assay. The amplified TCR beta libraries were sequenced on the Illumina HiSeq System as 87-base-pair reads. The study's own analysis went as follows. Across the 670 or so repertoires, a later analysis counted 80 million or so unique TCR beta chains, around 11 million of which were shared by at least two donors. To remove PCR and sequencing errors, raw reads were error-corrected and collapsed into unique sequences using a nearest-neighbor algorithm that merged closely related sequences. Alignment of CDR3 sequences to IMGT reference sequences was used to assign V, D and J gene segments. For a sequence to be retained, a match of at least six nucleotides to both a V gene segment and a J gene segment was required. A rearrangement was called productive if the CDR3 had no stop codons and remained in frame with V and J, and every other rearrangement was called non-productive. CDR3 was defined by IMGT convention, running from the second conserved V-encoded cysteine to the conserved J-encoded phenylalanine. In an earlier analysis of roughly 610 of the donors, sequences lacking an unambiguous match to a single V gene segment were excluded. In an earlier analysis of about 590 of the donors, a V segment was called functional when productive rearrangements were above 56.7%, and segregating when the standard deviation between donors exceeded 5%. A statistical classification framework was developed to diagnose cytomegalovirus status using the catalog of TCR beta chain sequences. A later analysis assigned V and J genes by comparing TCR nucleotide sequences with IMGT/GENE-DB human TR gene sequences. In a later analysis, CDR3 sequences and most-parsimonious VDJ recombination scenarios were assigned using the TCRdist pipeline. In a later analysis, every TCR beta chain was defined by the combination of its CDR3 amino acid sequence and its V-gene family, and reads without a unique V-gene family were dropped. To address suspected cross-contamination and a sequencing artifact, a later analysis removed approximately 590 highly shared, low-generation-probability nucleotide sequences. In a later analysis, a clonal expansion index for each public chain was calculated from normalized within-repertoire ranks of inferred template counts. A later analysis computed generation probabilities with a VDJ recombination model fitted to out-of-frame rearrangements, and checked the results against IGoR. A later analysis scored TCR-TCR, TCR-HLA and TCR-CMV co-occurrence with hypergeometric tests, applying a repertoire-size bias correction to TCR pairs. To estimate false discovery rates, a later analysis permuted the HLA or CMV assignments 20 times. In a later analysis, co-occurring TCRs were grouped with DBSCAN, and TCRdist sequence similarity was added when clustering was performed within HLA-allele-positive subsets. For co-occurrence clustering, repertoires with fewer than 30,000 or more than 120,000 public chains were excluded, along with about five repertoires with anomalous nucleotide sharing. The table comes from immuneACCESS by way of TCRdb, which keeps in-frame sequences with V and J called. Part of the clones is missing from these tables; in studies checked, under half for an unresolved V gene and the rest for unknown reasons. For V, J and clone size, that table is used; D and trimming come from the DNA. The table for this sample shows 100,000 to 150,000 clones. The top ten clonotypes cover over 1.5% of the sample.

V sheds 4 bases and J sheds 6 bases, leaving 16 bases between their ends. CDR1 and CDR2, looked up from the germline V gene, are MGHRA and YSYEKL. Including cysteine and phenylalanine, the CDR3 has 15 amino acids. Only the CDR3 region is kept as DNA, spanning 45 bases read in frame from base 1. As for this clone: Its antigen has not been determined.

The cohort was made up of 500 to 850 healthy bone marrow donors. At the time of sampling, all cohort members were nominally healthy, though unrecorded immune exposures were likely present. The donor was CMV seropositive and belonged to the group of 250 to 300 seropositive cohort members. Each donor provided a peripheral blood sample, and peripheral blood mononuclear cells were used for TCR beta sequencing. Genomic DNA extraction from the blood cell samples was performed with the Qiagen DNeasy Blood Extraction Kit. The sequenced material came from PBMCs. The chain joins TRBV4-1 to TRBJ1-5, with TRBD1 as a weak D call on 6 bases. The TCR sequence derives from a woman aged 40 to 50 in good health and CMV-seropositive. The DNA sequence is as follows: TGCGCCAGCAGCCCGACCGGACAGCAGGGTCAGCCCCAGCATTTT. The translation is CASSPTGQQGQPQHF.